The rows below give T cell receptor beta chains drawn from one sample of a study of T cell clusters in autoimmune cytopenias. After re-calling the multiplex PCR reads, TCRdb lists one entry per CDR3 protein, DNA absent. Here the sample table reports roughly 3,800 distinct CDR3 sequences. Sequencing was done on a sample of peripheral blood. The receptors come from a human donor with an autoimmune cytopenia or autoimmune hepatitis (not recorded which). CDR3s include the opening cysteine and the closing phenylalanine or tryptophan. Clone size appears in some rows only: once, few, many, or a class for an expanded clone.

medium-sized,TRBJ2-5,TRBV7-6,CASSSRQDRWETQYF
medium-sized,TRBJ2-2,TRBV7-6,CASREDSSTGELFF
-,TRBJ2-3,TRBV5-1,CASSAGTSEFIGATDTQYF
medium-sized,TRBJ2-1,TRBV29-1,CSVEGARDKDYNEQFF
-,TRBJ2-5,TRBV2,CASNRPGGAETQYF
medium-sized,TRBJ1-4,TRBV15,CATSRGAYRGQEKLFF
-,TRBJ1-4,TRBV18,CASSPRGGPKEKLFF
medium-sized,TRBJ2-3,TRBV30,CAWSSTSTDTQYF
-,TRBJ2-3,TRBV7-9,CASSLARAGGLEDTQYF
medium-sized,TRBJ1-2,TRBV6-1,CASSERRGGSYGYTF
-,TRBJ1-2,TRBV4-3,CATKGGGAMGYTF
medium-sized,TRBJ1-1,TRBV29-1,CSAAQGADTEAFF
medium-sized,TRBJ2-1,TRBV5-5,CASSLRTSGYNEQFF
medium-sized,TRBJ1-2,TRBV27,CASSPLKDSQLSGYTF
-,TRBJ2-3,TRBV7-9,CASSLVWVTSGTDTQYF
-,TRBJ1-4,TRBV5-5,CASSLVGTVLEEKLFF
medium-sized,TRBJ2-4,TRBV19,CASSISLPKNIQYF
-,TRBJ2-5,TRBV7-9,CASSPRAQETQYF
large,TRBJ2-3,TRBV24-1,CATSGFSGRASTDTQYF
-,TRBJ1-1,TRBV10-3,CAISEAAGTGRAFF
medium-sized,TRBJ1-2,TRBV30,CAWTGGFGGGYTF
medium-sized,TRBJ2-7,TRBV13,CASSRSTRGRLYYEQYF
-,TRBJ2-2,TRBV14,CASSQGGHTGELFF
-,TRBJ1-3,TRBV12-3/TRBV12-4,CASSLEGISGNTIYF
medium-sized,TRBJ1-4,TRBV19,CASSTGQTNEKLFF
medium-sized,TRBJ1-1,TRBV19,CASSLNQEGTEAFF
medium-sized,TRBJ1-6,TRBV10-3,CAISNGADSPLHF
-,TRBJ2-3,TRBV11-1,CATGNGADTQYF
medium-sized,TRBJ2-5,TRBV27,CASSLLAGQETQYF
medium-sized,TRBJ2-6,TRBV5-4,CASRMRGAGANVLTF
-,TRBJ1-5,TRBV5-4,CASSPQQGSNQPQHF
medium-sized,TRBJ1-2,TRBV15,CATSTQGNYGYTF
-,TRBJ1-4,TRBV7-9,CASSRRTGPNEKLFF